Below are 2 T cell receptor beta chains sequenced from a single sample in a study of OX40 agonist ivuxolimab in advanced cancers. The assay was immunoSEQ multiplex PCR, and TCRdb's table has in-frame clones only and misses some. The profile shows 60,000 to 85,000 clones, 75% to 85% of them singletons. The sequencing here drew on CD4+ or CD8+ T cells sorted from blood, taken in a trial of the OX40 agonist ivuxolimab. The source is an adult with an advanced solid tumor such as melanoma, head and neck, liver or kidney cancer.

The chain combines TRBV7-4 with TRBJ1-4; no reliable D call. Trimming removed 2 bases at V and 10 bases at J, with 26 bases between. Germline loops: CDR1 SGHVT, CDR2 SQSDAQ. The CDR3 is made up of 18 amino acids. In DNA form, the CDR3 reads TGTGCCAGCAGCTTAAGTTGGGCCGCTCATCCTACCCCCGCAAAACTGTTTTTT. Protein sequence: CASSLSWAAHPTPAKLFF.

The rearrangement links TRBV10-3 to TRBJ2-5; 10 nucleotides align to TRBD2. The V segment lost 7 bases and the J segment 2 bases; nucleotides outside the gene matches: 10. Germline lookup yields CDR1 ENHRY and CDR2 SYGVKD. CDR3 length: 16 residues. CDR3 sequence reads: CAIKRAGGQGQETQYF. Written as DNA, the CDR3 is TGTGCCATCAAGCGAGCGGGGGGGCAGGGGCAAGAGACCCAGTACTTC.